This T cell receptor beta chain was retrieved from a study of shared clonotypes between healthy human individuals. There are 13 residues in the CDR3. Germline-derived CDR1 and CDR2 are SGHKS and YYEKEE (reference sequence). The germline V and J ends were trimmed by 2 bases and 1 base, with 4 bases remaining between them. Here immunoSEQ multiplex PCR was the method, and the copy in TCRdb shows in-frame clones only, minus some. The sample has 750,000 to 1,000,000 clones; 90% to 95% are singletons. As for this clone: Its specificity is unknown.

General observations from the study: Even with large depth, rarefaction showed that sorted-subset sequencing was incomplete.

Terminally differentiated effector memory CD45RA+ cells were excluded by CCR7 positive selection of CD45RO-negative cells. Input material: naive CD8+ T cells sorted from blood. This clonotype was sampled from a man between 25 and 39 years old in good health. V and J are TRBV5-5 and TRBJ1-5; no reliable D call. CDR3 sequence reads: CASSLDSNQPQHF. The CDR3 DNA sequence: TGTGCCAGCAGCTTAGACAGCAATCAGCCCCAGCATTTT.